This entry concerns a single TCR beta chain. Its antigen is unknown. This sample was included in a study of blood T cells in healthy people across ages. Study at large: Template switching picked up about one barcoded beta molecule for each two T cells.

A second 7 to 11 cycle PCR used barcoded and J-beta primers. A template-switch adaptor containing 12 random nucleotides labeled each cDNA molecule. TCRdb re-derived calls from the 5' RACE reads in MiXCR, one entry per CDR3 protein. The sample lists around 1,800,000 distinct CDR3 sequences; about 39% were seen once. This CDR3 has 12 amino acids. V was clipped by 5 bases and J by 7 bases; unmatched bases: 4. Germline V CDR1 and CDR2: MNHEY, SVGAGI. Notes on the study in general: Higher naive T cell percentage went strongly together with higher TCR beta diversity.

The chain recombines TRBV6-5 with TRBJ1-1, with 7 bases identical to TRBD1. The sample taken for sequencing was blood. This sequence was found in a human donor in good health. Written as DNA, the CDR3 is TGTGCCAGCAGTGACAGGGTGGGTGAAGCTTTCTTT. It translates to CASSDRVGEAFF.